This TCR beta chain originates from a study of radiotherapy plus CTLA-4 blockade in lung cancer. Study details: Objective responses occurred in around 20% of patients; approximately 33% had disease control. Study conclusions and caveats: Blood-borne expansion of tumor-derived TCR clones followed radiotherapy plus ipilimumab. Early blood T cell clone dynamics, with interferon-beta, were reported to best predict response.

Sequencing used immunoSEQ multiplex PCR; TCRdb keeps in-frame clones, though not all of them. The data contain 40,000 to 50,000 clones, around four fifths of them singletons. As to this clone: What it binds is unknown.

The CDR3 extends over 16 amino acids. The chain joins TRBV21-1 to TRBJ2-3; the tabulated D call, TRBD1, remains unverified against the DNA. TRBV21-1 is flagged as a pseudogene. The sequencing here drew on peripheral blood, taken from a patient treated with radiotherapy plus ipilimumab. The TCR comes from a human donor with non-small cell lung cancer who had stable disease on radiotherapy plus ipilimumab. This CDR3 reads CASSKAATASTDTQYF. The CDR3, as DNA: TGTGCCAGCAGCAAGGCAGCGACAGCTAGCACAGATACGCAGTATTTT.